Following are 2 T cell receptor beta chains from one sample sequenced in a study of cytomegalovirus exposure and HLA in healthy donors (dated by TCRdb to the late 2010s). Library preparation used the immunoSEQ multiplex PCR assay. For the multiplex PCR, a mixture combining 60 forward primers for TCR Vbeta segments and 13 reverse primers for TCR Jbeta segments was used. TCRdb limited this immuneACCESS table to in-frame rearrangements with V and J called. A share of clones is missing; checked studies link under half to unresolved V genes, and the rest is unexplained. The sample data list fewer than 95,000 clones, and 75% to 90% of these were observed just once. Of the sample, around 7% is held by the ten largest clones. The source material was PBMCs. The source of these receptors is a man aged 40-55 years in good health and CMV-seropositive.

This chain links TRBV11-1 with TRBJ2-2, with D perhaps TRBD2 (6 bases). CDR3 length: 16 amino acids. The V end was cut by 7 bases, the J end by 4 bases, with 19 bases between. Germline CDR1 is SGHAT and CDR2 is FQDESV (reference sequence). CDR3 protein: CASTSLASEGTGELFF. The CDR3 region has the DNA TGTGCCAGCACCTCTCTAGCGTCGGAGGGCACCGGGGAGCTGTTTTTT.

The chain recombines TRBV11-3 with TRBJ2-2; TRBD1 might be the D (5 bases). This CDR3 has 15 residues. CDR1 is SGHNT, CDR2 YENEEA, per germline. V gave up 1 base and J gave up 5 bases, with 11 bases separating them. The CDR3 DNA follows: TGTGCCAGCAGCTTAGTTCAGGGCGTGACCGGGGAGCTGTTTTTT. This sequence encodes CASSLVQGVTGELFF.